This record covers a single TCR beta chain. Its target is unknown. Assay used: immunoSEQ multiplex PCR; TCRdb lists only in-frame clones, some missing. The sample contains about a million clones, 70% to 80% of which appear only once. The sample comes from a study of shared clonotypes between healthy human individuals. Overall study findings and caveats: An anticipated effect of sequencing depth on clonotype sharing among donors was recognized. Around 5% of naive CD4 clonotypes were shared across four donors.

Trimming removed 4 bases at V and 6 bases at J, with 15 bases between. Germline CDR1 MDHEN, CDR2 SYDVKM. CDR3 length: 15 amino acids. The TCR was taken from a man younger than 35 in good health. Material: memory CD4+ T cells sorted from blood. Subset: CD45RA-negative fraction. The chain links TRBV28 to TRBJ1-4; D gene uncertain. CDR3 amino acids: CASSSPSWGDEKLFF. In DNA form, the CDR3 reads TGTGCCAGCAGTTCACCCAGCTGGGGTGATGAAAAACTGTTTTTT. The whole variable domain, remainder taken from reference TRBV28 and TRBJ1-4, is DVKVTQSSRYLVKRTGEKVFLECVQDMDHENMFWYRQDPGLGLRLIYFSYDVKMKEKGDIPEGYSVSREKKERFSLILESASTNQTSMYLCASSSPSWGDEKLFFGSGTQLSVL.